The sequence of this TCR beta chain was determined in a study of identical twins. Points from the study as a whole: Models underpredicted monozygotic twin sharing of out-of-frame TCR alpha. Where out-of-frame alpha sequences were twin-shared, they showed excess low generation probability.

The CDR3 runs 14 residues. V was cut by 5 bases and J by 9 bases, with 17 bases left in between. The germline CDR1 and CDR2 sequences are MDHEN and SYDVKM. TCRdb processed the 5' RACE reads anew with MiXCR; each CDR3 protein has one entry. The repertoire holds approximately 500,000 distinct CDR3 sequences, with roughly 26% as singletons. About this clonotype: Its antigen is still unknown.

A further study also used this sample, focusing on T cells expressing NK-cell markers. As reported in that work: Most of the eight sequenced donors were HCMV-seropositive; one was seronegative. Researchers report these clonotypes also headed the CD3+CD56-NKG2C+ fraction in a handful of donors.

This TCR was recovered from a woman aged 18-29 years in good health. The source material was CD4+ T cells sorted from blood. The chain couples TRBV28 to TRBJ2-1; D gene unclear. CDR3 amino acids: CASSLPRTSSEQFF. The CDR3 nucleotides are TGTGCCAGCAGTCTTCCTCGAACAAGTAGTGAGCAGTTCTTC.